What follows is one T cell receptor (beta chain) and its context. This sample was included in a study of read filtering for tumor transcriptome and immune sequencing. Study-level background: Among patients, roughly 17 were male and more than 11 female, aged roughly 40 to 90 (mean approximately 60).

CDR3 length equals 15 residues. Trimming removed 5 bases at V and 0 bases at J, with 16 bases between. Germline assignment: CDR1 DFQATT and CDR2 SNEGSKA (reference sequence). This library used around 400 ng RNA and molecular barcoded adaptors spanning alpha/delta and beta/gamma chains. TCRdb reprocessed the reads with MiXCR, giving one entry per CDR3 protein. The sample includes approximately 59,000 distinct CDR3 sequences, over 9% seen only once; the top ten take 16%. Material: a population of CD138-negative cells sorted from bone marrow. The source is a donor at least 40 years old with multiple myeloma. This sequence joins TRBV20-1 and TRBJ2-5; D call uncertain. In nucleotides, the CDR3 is TGCAGTGCTCCCCCCAGCGAACGAAACCAAGAGACCCAGTACTTC. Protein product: CSAPPSERNQETQYF.